This T cell receptor (beta chain) was identified in a study of breast tumors, draining lymph nodes, adjacent tissues. Samples came from axillary lymph nodes draining the breast cancer. As to this clonotype: The antigen is unknown. This may arise from a read error, as a much more abundant clone is one base away.

Study findings and constraints: Tumor TCR diversity was below lymph nodes but above nontumor tissue. Data only fit, rather than demonstrated, lymph node origin of most tumor T cells. The data were judged consistent with most tumor T cells coming from lymph node and expanding in tumor.

Using its own MiXCR run on the multiplex PCR reads, TCRdb lists one record per CDR3 protein. The sample has hundreds of thousands of distinct CDR3 sequences; approximately 31% are singletons. Sequenced sample: axillary lymph node tissue. The clonotype originates from a female donor with breast cancer. Some clones in this sample may be carry-over from other donors' samples.

CDR3 DNA: TGTGCCAGCAGTCTTCGGACAGGCAGCTCTGGGGCCAACGTCCTGACTTTC. This encodes CASSLRTGSSGANVLTF. The V call is TRBV6-5, the J call TRBJ2-6, with TRBD1 matching 7 bases. Germline lookup yields CDR1 MNHEY and CDR2 SVGAGI. The CDR3 totals 17 residues. V lost 5 bases and J lost 0; bases outside the gene matches: 7.